The present entry profiles one TCR beta chain with its context. Its cognate antigen has yet to be identified. No base quality values were provided; no much bigger clone lies one nucleotide off. The library came from the immunoSEQ multiplex PCR assay. RNA was extracted from all samples and reverse transcribed into cDNA, which served as template for TCR sequencing. SuperScript III was used for first-strand cDNA synthesis, primed with a 2:1 mix of oligo-dT and random hexamers. A synthetic immune receptor repertoire was used to measure amplification bias, and any remaining bias was corrected computationally. The paper's data handling went like this. Raw reads were preprocessed for error removal, and CDR3 was defined according to IMGT conventions as running from the conserved cysteine to phenylalanine. Clonality was computed as 1 minus the Shannon entropy, with the entropy normalized by log2 of the number of productive unique TCRs. Scalp TCRbeta sequences were cross-referenced with sorted blood CD4 and CD8 repertoires so that the CD4 or CD8 identity of scalp clones could be inferred. TCRdb obtained this table from immuneACCESS and retained in-frame rearrangements with V and J assigned. These tables miss some clones; where compared with another copy, unresolved V genes account for less than half of the shortfall, and the remainder is unexplained. V, J and clone size derive from that table, while D and trimming were established from the DNA sequence. This sample lists 200,000 to 250,000 clones; 57% were detected once. Together, the top ten hold 0.4% to 0.55% of the sample.

These data belong to a study of CD8+ T cells in alopecia areata (dated by TCRdb to 2016 to 2018). Study-wide context: The treated patients, all with moderate-to-severe alopecia areata, were enrolled in an open-label pilot trial of oral tofacitinib given at 5 to 10 mg twice daily. On the human side, TCRbeta sequencing was run on scalp tissue and on sorted CD4+ and CD8+ peripheral blood T cells from healthy controls and from alopecia areata patients with either patchy or totalis/universalis disease. Biopsies were taken from tofacitinib-treated patients at baseline and at 4 and 24 weeks of treatment, and a later scalp biopsy was taken in several of the tofacitinib-treated patients. Clonality in the scalp was compared among normal scalp (n=4), patchy alopecia areata scalp (n=8), and alopecia totalis/universalis scalp (n=8). To study T cell clonal expansion in alopecia areata, the researchers applied high-throughput TCRbeta sequencing to both the C3H/HeJ mouse model and human patients. TCRbeta CDR3 regions were amplified by immunoSEQ multiplex PCR using 35 Vbeta forward and 13 Jbeta reverse primers. RNA was extracted with the PAXgene miRNA kit for fixed scalp, the miRNeasy kit for PBMCs, and the RNeasy kit for mouse skin. Patients received tofacitinib for 6 to 18 months and were then followed off drug for 6 months to check for delayed response and recurrence.

Broader findings and caveats from the paper: Scalp TCR repertoire analysis is complicated because resident alphabeta T cells in normal human skin are also sequenced, whereas mouse skin is dominated by gammadelta T cells. Shared TCR sequences between patients were less evident than in mice, which may be partly attributable to HLA diversity in the patient population. Higher clonality and more expanded CD8+ clones were observed in lesional scalp than in normal scalp, particularly in alopecia totalis/universalis, a finding suggestive of antigenic drive.

The sample's time point label, in plain terms: baseline before oral tofacitinib. Peripheral blood and lesional scalp punch biopsies were obtained from patients with alopecia areata. PBMCs were isolated by density centrifugation and stained for CD3, CD4 and CD8, after which CD4+ and CD8+ T cells were sorted on a FACSAria. Sequenced here: CD4+ T cells sorted from blood, sampled at week 0. The sequence derives from a human donor with alopecia areata.

The CDR3 corresponds to CSARTSGIQETQYF. The DNA sequence is given as TGCAGCGCTAGGACTAGCGGCATCCAAGAGACCCAGTACTTC. The sequence joins TRBV29-1 to TRBJ2-5; 10 central bases correspond to TRBD2. The CDR3 runs 14 residues from the cysteine to the phenylalanine. Only CDR3 DNA is held: 42 bases, read in frame from base 1. V has 7 bases trimmed and J has 1 base trimmed; junction bases matching no gene number 6. CDR1 SQVTM and CDR2 ANQGSEA were looked up in the germline V gene. The variable domain in full, with residues beyond the CDR3 obtained from the reference TRBV29-1 and TRBJ2-5 genes, is SAVISQKPSRDICQRGTSLTIQCQVDSQVTMMFWYRQQPGQSLTLIATANQGSEATYESGFVIDKFPISRPNLTFSTLTVSNMSPEDSSIYLCSARTSGIQETQYFGPGTRLLVL.